A selection of T cell receptor beta chains follows, all from one sample in a study of T-cell reconstitution after alpha-beta-depleted transplantation in children. Each CDR3 protein is one row after TCRdb ran MiXCR on the PCR reads. The sample lists roughly 300,000 distinct CDR3 sequences, over 9% occurring once. Specimen: PBMCs from the stem cell graft donor, collected from the stem cell graft. Receptor source: a human donor who donated a stem cell graft to a child with acute lymphoblastic leukemia. The CDR3 runs from the conserved cysteine through the conserved F or W. The D gene is left open where the match is weak. Not all rows give a size; the values are once, few, many and, for expanded clones, a class.

v_call: TRBV20-1; clone_size: few; d_call: TRBD1; j_call: TRBJ2-7; cdr3_nt: TGCAGTGCTATCCGGGACAGGGGGCCCTACGAGCAGTACTTC; cdr3_aa: CSAIRDRGPYEQYF
v_call: TRBV12-3/TRBV12-4; clone_size: .; d_call: .; j_call: TRBJ1-6; cdr3_nt: TGTGCCAGCAGTATTAAGGGAGGGAATTCACCCCTCCACTTT; cdr3_aa: CASSIKGGNSPLHF
v_call: TRBV10-2; clone_size: .; d_call: TRBD2; j_call: TRBJ2-7; cdr3_nt: TGCGCCAGCAGTACCCCGGGACTAGCGGGAGGAAACGAGCAGTACTTC; cdr3_aa: CASSTPGLAGGNEQYF
v_call: TRBV6-1; clone_size: .; d_call: TRBD1; j_call: TRBJ1-2; cdr3_nt: TGTGCCAGCAGTCGACAGGGGAAGAGCTCCAACTATGGCTACACCTTC; cdr3_aa: CASSRQGKSSNYGYTF
v_call: TRBV20-1; clone_size: few; d_call: TRBD2; j_call: TRBJ2-7; cdr3_nt: TGCAGTGCTAGAGATCTAAGGACGGGGGGGCGCAGCAACGAGCAGTACTTC; cdr3_aa: CSARDLRTGGRSNEQYF
v_call: TRBV10-3; clone_size: .; d_call: .; j_call: TRBJ2-3; cdr3_nt: TGTGCCATCAGTGTGGGTAGCCAAGGGGCAGATACGCAGTATTTT; cdr3_aa: CAISVGSQGADTQYF
v_call: TRBV7-9; clone_size: .; d_call: .; j_call: TRBJ2-7; cdr3_nt: TGTGCCAGCAGCTTAGGTAGGAACGAGCAGTACTTC; cdr3_aa: CASSLGRNEQYF
v_call: TRBV7-6; clone_size: .; d_call: .; j_call: TRBJ2-3; cdr3_nt: TGTGCCAGCAGCCCTCCCCCGGAAGATACGCAGTATTTT; cdr3_aa: CASSPPPEDTQYF
v_call: TRBV6-4; clone_size: few; d_call: .; j_call: TRBJ2-1; cdr3_nt: TGTGCCAGCAGCCCGGAAAGCGAGAGCCCACATGAGCAGTTCTTC; cdr3_aa: CASSPESESPHEQFF
v_call: TRBV2; clone_size: many; d_call: .; j_call: TRBJ2-6; cdr3_nt: TGTGCCAGCAGGGCGACCTCTGGGGCCAACGTCCTGACTTTC; cdr3_aa: CASRATSGANVLTF
v_call: TRBV15; clone_size: .; d_call: TRBD1; j_call: TRBJ1-6; cdr3_nt: TGTGCCACCAGCAGCACCGGGACAGGGCTCCACTTT; cdr3_aa: CATSSTGTGLHF
v_call: TRBV20-1; clone_size: few; d_call: TRBD2; j_call: TRBJ2-1; cdr3_nt: TGCAGTGCTATGGGAGGGCCGGAGAATGAGCAGTTCTTC; cdr3_aa: CSAMGGPENEQFF
v_call: TRBV27; clone_size: .; d_call: TRBD1; j_call: TRBJ1-4; cdr3_nt: TGTGCCAGCAGTTCGGACAGGGGAGATGAAAAACTGTTTTTT; cdr3_aa: CASSSDRGDEKLFF
v_call: TRBV7-9; clone_size: few; d_call: .; j_call: TRBJ2-7; cdr3_nt: TGTGCCAGCAGCCCATTGCGGGGTGAGCAGTACTTC; cdr3_aa: CASSPLRGEQYF
v_call: TRBV29-1; clone_size: few; d_call: .; j_call: TRBJ1-1; cdr3_nt: TGCAGCGTGACCTTAAGACTGAACACTGAAGCTTTCTTT; cdr3_aa: CSVTLRLNTEAFF
v_call: TRBV25-1; clone_size: .; d_call: TRBD2; j_call: TRBJ2-1; cdr3_nt: TGTGCCAGCAGCAAGGGAGGTAGCGGGAGCCGTTTGTATTCCTACAATGAGCAGTTCTTC; cdr3_aa: CASSKGGSGSRLYSYNEQFF
v_call: TRBV12-5; clone_size: few; d_call: .; j_call: TRBJ1-5; cdr3_nt: TGTGCTAGTGGTTCCCAATCCGGTTATAGCAATCAGCCCCAGCATTTT; cdr3_aa: CASGSQSGYSNQPQHF
v_call: TRBV7-7; clone_size: .; d_call: .; j_call: TRBJ2-7; cdr3_nt: TGTGCTAGCAGCTTACTGTACGGGAGTGGTCACGAGCAGTACTTC; cdr3_aa: CASSLLYGSGHEQYF
v_call: TRBV19; clone_size: .; d_call: TRBD1; j_call: TRBJ2-3; cdr3_nt: TGTGCCAGTAGTACCGACAGGGCTGCAGATACGCAGTATTTT; cdr3_aa: CASSTDRAADTQYF
v_call: TRBV5-1; clone_size: .; d_call: .; j_call: TRBJ2-5; cdr3_nt: TGCGCCAGCAGCCCCGGAGGCAGGGCGGGCATGCAGTACTTC; cdr3_aa: CASSPGGRAGMQYF
v_call: TRBV5-6; clone_size: once; d_call: TRBD1; j_call: TRBJ2-7; cdr3_nt: TGTGCCAGCAGCTGGAGGACAGGGAGGACCTACGAGCAGTACTTC; cdr3_aa: CASSWRTGRTYEQYF
v_call: TRBV20-1; clone_size: .; d_call: TRBD2; j_call: TRBJ2-7; cdr3_nt: TGCAGTGCTAGAGAGGCATCGGGGGGGGATCCATACGAGCAGTACTTC; cdr3_aa: CSAREASGGDPYEQYF
v_call: TRBV3-1; clone_size: few; d_call: TRBD2; j_call: TRBJ2-2; cdr3_nt: TGTGCCAGCAGCCAATCGCTAGCGGGAGGGCCCCGGGAGCTGTTTTTT; cdr3_aa: CASSQSLAGGPRELFF
v_call: TRBV4-1; clone_size: many; d_call: .; j_call: TRBJ2-5; cdr3_nt: TGCGCCAGCAGCCAAGGAGTGCGGGAGACCCAGTACTTC; cdr3_aa: CASSQGVRETQYF
v_call: TRBV4-3; clone_size: .; d_call: TRBD1; j_call: TRBJ2-7; cdr3_nt: TGCGCCAGCAGCCAAGCGGCAGGGGGCGGGTACGAGCAGTACTTC; cdr3_aa: CASSQAAGGGYEQYF
v_call: TRBV12-3/TRBV12-4; clone_size: few; d_call: TRBD1; j_call: TRBJ2-1; cdr3_nt: TGTGCCAGCAGCCCCAACCACCGGGACAGTCGTTACAATGAGCAGTTCTTC; cdr3_aa: CASSPNHRDSRYNEQFF
v_call: TRBV27; clone_size: few; d_call: .; j_call: TRBJ2-5; cdr3_nt: TGTGCCAGCGCCTGGGGGGGCATGATAGAGACCCAGTACTTC; cdr3_aa: CASAWGGMIETQYF
v_call: TRBV6-1; clone_size: few; d_call: .; j_call: TRBJ2-7; cdr3_nt: TGTGCCAGCAGTGAATTCCAGCCTTCTTACGAGCAGTACTTC; cdr3_aa: CASSEFQPSYEQYF
v_call: TRBV29-1; clone_size: few; d_call: .; j_call: TRBJ2-1; cdr3_nt: TGCAGCGTTGGAGTCGCCAATGAGCAGTTCTTC; cdr3_aa: CSVGVANEQFF
v_call: TRBV7-2; clone_size: .; d_call: .; j_call: TRBJ2-7; cdr3_nt: TGTGCCAGCAGCTTCGTGCGGCAGGAGCAGTACTTC; cdr3_aa: CASSFVRQEQYF
v_call: TRBV5-1; clone_size: .; d_call: .; j_call: TRBJ2-7; cdr3_nt: TGCGCCACCAGCAACTCCTACGAGCAGTACTTC; cdr3_aa: CATSNSYEQYF
v_call: TRBV6-5; clone_size: many; d_call: .; j_call: TRBJ2-7; cdr3_nt: TGTGCCAGCAGTTACAGGGGACCTCGGGGCTACGAGCAGTACTTC; cdr3_aa: CASSYRGPRGYEQYF
v_call: TRBV7-9; clone_size: few; d_call: TRBD2; j_call: TRBJ2-3; cdr3_nt: TGTGCCAGCAGCACGATAGCGGGACATAACACAGATACGCAGTATTTT; cdr3_aa: CASSTIAGHNTDTQYF
v_call: TRBV12-3/TRBV12-4; clone_size: .; d_call: .; j_call: TRBJ1-2; cdr3_nt: TGTGCCAGCAGTTTTAATAGCGGGGACGGCTACACCTTC; cdr3_aa: CASSFNSGDGYTF
v_call: TRBV5-1; clone_size: few; d_call: .; j_call: TRBJ2-5; cdr3_nt: TGCGCCAGCAGTTTTTTCCCACACGGAGGGGAAGAGACCCAGTACTTC; cdr3_aa: CASSFFPHGGEETQYF
v_call: TRBV2; clone_size: .; d_call: TRBD2; j_call: TRBJ2-1; cdr3_nt: TGTGCCAGCGTGGGGGGGGAGGGGAATGAGCAGTTCTTC; cdr3_aa: CASVGGEGNEQFF
v_call: TRBV20-1; clone_size: .; d_call: TRBD2; j_call: TRBJ2-1; cdr3_nt: TGCAGTGCTAGAGATCAGGCTGGGCTAGCGGGAGTTCGGGGCTCCTACAATGAGCAGTTCTTC; cdr3_aa: CSARDQAGLAGVRGSYNEQFF
v_call: TRBV6-1; clone_size: many; d_call: TRBD1; j_call: TRBJ1-2; cdr3_nt: TGTGCCAGCAACAGGGGGTCACTTAACGCGAACTATGGCTACACCTTC; cdr3_aa: CASNRGSLNANYGYTF
v_call: TRBV3-1; clone_size: few; d_call: .; j_call: TRBJ2-5; cdr3_nt: TGTGCCAGCAGCCGCTCCCGGGTTAGGGAGACCCAGTACTTC; cdr3_aa: CASSRSRVRETQYF
v_call: TRBV7-2; clone_size: .; d_call: .; j_call: TRBJ1-6; cdr3_nt: TGTGCCAGCAGCTTACAGAGCTCCTATAATTCACCCCTCCACTTT; cdr3_aa: CASSLQSSYNSPLHF
v_call: TRBV7-9; clone_size: .; d_call: .; j_call: TRBJ2-3; cdr3_nt: TGTGCCAGCAGCCCCCCGGAGGCAGATACGCAGTATTTT; cdr3_aa: CASSPPEADTQYF
v_call: TRBV6-5; clone_size: few; d_call: .; j_call: TRBJ2-7; cdr3_nt: TGTGCCAGCAGTTACCCAGACAGTTTCTACGAGCAGTACTTC; cdr3_aa: CASSYPDSFYEQYF